Listed below are T cell receptor beta chains from one sample, sequenced in a study of CD8+CD57+ T cells in acquired aplastic anemia. MiXCR was run by TCRdb on the reads, yielding one entry per CDR3 protein. Found here are around 120,000 distinct CDR3 sequences, about 43% of them singletons; the top ten hold over 2%. Sequenced material: sorted CD4+, CD8+, or CD8+CD57+ T cells (not recorded which) from PBMCs. The source of these receptors is a human donor with aplastic anemia. Both conserved end residues are part of each CDR3. The D gene is left open where the match is weak. Size tells how often a clone was seen (once, few, many) or the class of an expanded clone, and some rows leave it out.

TRBV10-3	TRBJ2-1	many	TRBD1	TGTGCCATCAGCCCCGGGACAGCAGATGAGCAGTTCTTC	CAISPGTADEQFF
TRBV18	TRBJ1-1	-	-	TGTGCCAGCTCACCTATAGACATCCTAAACACTGAAGCTTTCTTT	CASSPIDILNTEAFF
TRBV15	TRBJ1-6	-	-	TGTGCCACCAGCAGAGATGGGCTGGGCAGGAATAATTCACCCCTCCACTTT	CATSRDGLGRNNSPLHF
TRBV29-1	TRBJ1-1	-	TRBD1	TGCAGCGGAACACAGGGGTCTGGGAGGACTGAAGCTTTCTTT	CSGTQGSGRTEAFF
TRBV29-1	TRBJ2-3	-	TRBD2	TGCAGCGTCGTGGGACTAGCGGGGGGTGGCACAGATACGCAGTATTTT	CSVVGLAGGGTDTQYF
TRBV15	TRBJ2-1	-	TRBD2	TGTGCCACCAGCAGAGGGTCGGCGGGGGGCTACAATGAGCAGTTCTTC	CATSRGSAGGYNEQFF
TRBV5-1	TRBJ1-6	many	-	TGCGCCAGCAGCTTAGAGGACGGGATTAATTCACCCCTCCACTTT	CASSLEDGINSPLHF
TRBV6-1	TRBJ2-3	-	TRBD2	TGTGCCAGCTCACCTACGGGGGGTGAATTAGATACGCAGTATTTT	CASSPTGGELDTQYF
TRBV5-1	TRBJ2-7	many	TRBD1	TGCGCCAGCAGCCGGTTTGGGACAGGGGTGGCCTACGAGCAGTACTTC	CASSRFGTGVAYEQYF
TRBV7-9	TRBJ1-2	many	-	TGTGCCAGCAGCTCTTTTGGGGCTGACTATGGCTACACCTTC	CASSSFGADYGYTF
TRBV9	TRBJ2-1	many	-	TGTGCCAGCAGCGTTACAGGGAGCTCCTACAATGAGCAGTTCTTC	CASSVTGSSYNEQFF
TRBV10-1	TRBJ1-1	-	-	TGCGCCAGCAGTGAGGGACAGTCCATGAACACTGAAGCTTTCTTT	CASSEGQSMNTEAFF
TRBV2	TRBJ2-7	-	TRBD1	TGTGCCAGCAGTTTCGACAGGGGGCGCTACGAGCAGTACTTC	CASSFDRGRYEQYF
TRBV4-1	TRBJ1-1	-	-	TGCGCCAGCAGCAACGTTGGGCGGAACACTGAAGCTTTCTTT	CASSNVGRNTEAFF
TRBV7-2	TRBJ1-2	-	-	TGTGCCAGCAGCTTAGTGTCCTCTGGCCACACCTTC	CASSLVSSGHTF
TRBV12-5	TRBJ1-1	many	-	TGTGCTAGTGGTTTGGGGGGAGTTACTGAAGCTTTCTTT	CASGLGGVTEAFF
TRBV28	TRBJ1-1	few	-	TGTGCCAGCCTCACATGGAAGACAAACACTGAAGCTTTCTTT	CASLTWKTNTEAFF
TRBV5-4	TRBJ2-1	few	-	TGTGCCAGCAGCTTGGGCCCTACTACAGGGACCAATGAGCAGCTCTTC	CASSLGPTTGTNEQLF
TRBV5-1	TRBJ1-1	many	-	TGCGCCAGCAGGCGCGAGGGGATGAACACTGAAGCTTTCTTT	CASRREGMNTEAFF
TRBV2	TRBJ2-7	few	TRBD2	TGTGCCAGCAGTAGACTAGCTGGGTCCTACGAGCAGTACTTC	CASSRLAGSYEQYF
TRBV15	TRBJ2-7	few	-	TGTGCCACCAGCAGAATGACAGAGACCTACGAGCAGTACTTC	CATSRMTETYEQYF
TRBV10-3	TRBJ2-7	many	TRBD1	TGTGCCATCAGTGTAGGGACAGGGGAGTCCTACGAGCAGTACTTC	CAISVGTGESYEQYF
TRBV5-1	TRBJ2-5	many	TRBD1	TGCGCCAGCAGCCCCGGACAGGGTAAAGAGACCCAGTACTTC	CASSPGQGKETQYF
TRBV10-3	TRBJ1-5	-	-	TGTGCCATCAGTGGGGGGGATAGCAATCAGCCCCAGCATTTT	CAISGGDSNQPQHF
TRBV4-2	TRBJ2-1	-	-	TGTGCCAGCAGCCAAGCTGGCGGGGACCCTCGGAGTGAGCAGTTCTTC	CASSQAGGDPRSEQFF
TRBV4-2	TRBJ2-1	few	-	TGTGCCAGCAGCCAAGAGACTCGCTCCTACAATGAGCAGTTCTTC	CASSQETRSYNEQFF
TRBV19	TRBJ1-2	-	TRBD1	TGTGCCAGTAGTAGGGGACAGTACTATGGCTACACCTTC	CASSRGQYYGYTF
TRBV6-1	TRBJ2-5	many	-	TGTGCCAGCAAAGGTTGGGAGACCCAGTACTTC	CASKGWETQYF
TRBV7-2	TRBJ1-2	-	TRBD1	TGTGCCAGCAGCATAGGGACAGATGGCTACACCTTC	CASSIGTDGYTF
TRBV20-1	TRBJ2-5	many	TRBD2	TGCAGTGCTAGAAACCCGGGACTAGCGGGGACGGAGACCCAGTACTTC	CSARNPGLAGTETQYF
TRBV19	TRBJ1-5	-	TRBD1	TGTGCCAGTAGTATTGGACAGGGCGGGCAGCCCCAGCATTTT	CASSIGQGGQPQHF
TRBV18	TRBJ1-1	few	-	TGTGCCAGCTCACCACGAAGTGGGGGTAGCACTGAAGCTTTCTTT	CASSPRSGGSTEAFF
TRBV5-1	TRBJ2-1	-	-	TGCGCCAGCAGCTCCCGGGACTTATTGTACAATGAGCAGTTCTTC	CASSSRDLLYNEQFF
TRBV5-1	TRBJ2-1	-	-	TGCGCCAGCAGCTTAAGGCGGGGGCTCGCCTACAATGAGCAGTTCTTC	CASSLRRGLAYNEQFF
TRBV27	TRBJ2-6	-	-	TGTGCCAGCAGGCCCAAGGGACTGCCCTCTGGGGCCAACGTCCTGACTTTC	CASRPKGLPSGANVLTF
TRBV19	TRBJ1-2	many	-	TGTGCCAGTAGTATAGGAGGGCAGGCTTATGGCTACACCTTC	CASSIGGQAYGYTF
TRBV13	TRBJ2-7	-	-	TGTGCCAGCAGCGACGAGACTGGCTCCTACGAGCAGTACTTC	CASSDETGSYEQYF
TRBV9	TRBJ2-4	-	TRBD1	TGTGCCAGCAGCGTAGGTGGGGACAGGGGAATCCTCGGGACCAAAAACATTCAGTACTTC	CASSVGGDRGILGTKNIQYF
TRBV5-1	TRBJ2-5	-	TRBD1	TGCGCCAGCAGCGTGGGACAGCAAGAGACCCAGTACTTC	CASSVGQQETQYF
TRBV20-1	TRBJ2-7	once	-	TGCAGTGCTAGAGCCTCGGCCTACGAGCAGTACTTC	CSARASAYEQYF
TRBV10-3	TRBJ2-1	many	-	TGTGCCATCAGTGAAGTCTCGTACAATGAGCAGTTCTTC	CAISEVSYNEQFF
TRBV2	TRBJ2-1	many	-	TGTGCCAGCAGTGAACAGGGGTTGGATGAGCAGTTCTTC	CASSEQGLDEQFF
TRBV7-2	TRBJ1-2	many	-	TGTGCCAGCAGCTTATTAGGGAGCGGCTACACCTTC	CASSLLGSGYTF
TRBV4-3	TRBJ2-3	many	TRBD1	TGCGCCAGCAGCCAGACAGGGGGCGGTGCAACAGATACGCAGTATTTT	CASSQTGGGATDTQYF
TRBV7-8	TRBJ2-3	many	-	TGTGCCAGCAGCTTAGAGGGGGGGCAAGTTACGCAGTATTTT	CASSLEGGQVTQYF
TRBV6-1	TRBJ2-4	many	-	TGTGCCAGCAGAGCTACAGGGAAAAACATTCAGTACTTC	CASRATGKNIQYF